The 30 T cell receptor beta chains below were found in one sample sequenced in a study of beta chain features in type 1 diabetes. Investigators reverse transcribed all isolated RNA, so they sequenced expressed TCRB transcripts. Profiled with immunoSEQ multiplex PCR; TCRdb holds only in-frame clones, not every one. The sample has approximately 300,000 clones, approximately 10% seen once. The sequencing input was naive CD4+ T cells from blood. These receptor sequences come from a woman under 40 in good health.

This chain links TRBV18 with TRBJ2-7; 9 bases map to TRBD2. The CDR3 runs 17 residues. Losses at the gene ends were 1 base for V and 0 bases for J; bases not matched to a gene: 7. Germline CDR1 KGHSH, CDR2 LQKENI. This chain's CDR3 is CASSPRVAGAHSYEQYF. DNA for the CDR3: TGTGCCAGCTCACCACGAGTAGCGGGAGCCCACTCCTACGAGCAGTACTTC.

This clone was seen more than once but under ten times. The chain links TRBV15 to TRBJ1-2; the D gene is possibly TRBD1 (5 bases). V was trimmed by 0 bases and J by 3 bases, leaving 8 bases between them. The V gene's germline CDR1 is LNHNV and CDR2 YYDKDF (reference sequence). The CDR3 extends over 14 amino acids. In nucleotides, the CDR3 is TGTGCCACCAGCAGAGATCCGACAGACTATGGCTACACCTTC. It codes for CATSRDPTDYGYTF. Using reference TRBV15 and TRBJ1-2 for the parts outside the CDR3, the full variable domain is DAMVIQNPRYQVTQFGKPVTLSCSQTLNHNVMYWYQQKSSQAPKLLFHYYDKDFNNEADTPDNFQSRRPNTSFCFLDIRSPGLGDTAMYLCATSRDPTDYGYTFGSGTRLTVV.

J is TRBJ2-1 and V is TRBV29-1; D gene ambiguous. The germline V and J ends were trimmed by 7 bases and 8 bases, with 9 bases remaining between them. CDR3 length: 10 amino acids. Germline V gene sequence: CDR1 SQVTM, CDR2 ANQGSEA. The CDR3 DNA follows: TGCAGCGCGCGCATGTATGAGCAGTTCTTC. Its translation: CSARMYEQFF.

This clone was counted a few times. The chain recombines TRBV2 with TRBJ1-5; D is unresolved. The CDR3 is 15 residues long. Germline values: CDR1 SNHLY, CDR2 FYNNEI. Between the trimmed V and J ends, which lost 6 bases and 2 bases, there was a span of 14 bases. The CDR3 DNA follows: TGTGCCAGCAGGGACCGGGGAGTTGGCAATCAGCCCCAGCATTTT. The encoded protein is CASRDRGVGNQPQHF.

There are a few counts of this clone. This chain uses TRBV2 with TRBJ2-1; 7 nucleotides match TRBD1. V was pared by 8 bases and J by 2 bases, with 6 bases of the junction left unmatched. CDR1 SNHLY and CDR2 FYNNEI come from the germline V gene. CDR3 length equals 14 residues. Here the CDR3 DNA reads TGTGCCAGCGCGACCGGGACAGCCTACAATGAGCAGTTCTTC. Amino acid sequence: CASATGTAYNEQFF.

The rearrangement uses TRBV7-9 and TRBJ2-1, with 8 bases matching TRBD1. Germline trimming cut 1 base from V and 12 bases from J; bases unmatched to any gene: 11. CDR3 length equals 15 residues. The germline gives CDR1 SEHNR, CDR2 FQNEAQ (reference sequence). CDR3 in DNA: TGTGCCAGCAGCTTAGGGACAGGGCCGATAGACCGGCAGTTCTTC. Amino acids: CASSLGTGPIDRQFF.

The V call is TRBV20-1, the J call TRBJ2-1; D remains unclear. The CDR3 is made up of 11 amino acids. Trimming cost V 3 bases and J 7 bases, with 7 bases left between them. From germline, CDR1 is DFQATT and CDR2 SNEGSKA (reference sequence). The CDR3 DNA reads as TGCAGTGCTAGTCTACTAAATGAGCAGTTCTTC. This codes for CSASLLNEQFF.

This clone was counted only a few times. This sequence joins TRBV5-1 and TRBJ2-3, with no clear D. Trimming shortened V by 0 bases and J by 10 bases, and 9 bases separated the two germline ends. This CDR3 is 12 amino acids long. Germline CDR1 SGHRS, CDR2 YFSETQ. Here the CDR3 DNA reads TGCGCCAGCAGCTTGGCTCCTGGGCCGCAGTATTTT. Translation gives CASSLAPGPQYF.

CDR3 nucleotides: TGCGCCAGCAGCGAGTTAGGGACAGGCTCGTATCGCTACACCTTC. It translates to CASSELGTGSYRYTF. The genes are TRBV5-1 and TRBJ1-2; the match to TRBD1 covers 8 bases. From germline, CDR1 is SGHRS and CDR2 YFSETQ. J lost 9 bases, V lost 4 bases, and 14 bases had no gene match. The CDR3 has 15 amino acids. Full variable domain (outside the CDR3, taken from reference TRBV5-1 and TRBJ1-2): KAGVTQTPRYLIKTRGQQVTLSCSPISGHRSVSWYQQTPGQGLQFLFEYFSETQRNKGNFPGRFSGRQFSNSRSEMNVSTLELGDSALYLCASSELGTGSYRYTFGSGTRLTVV.

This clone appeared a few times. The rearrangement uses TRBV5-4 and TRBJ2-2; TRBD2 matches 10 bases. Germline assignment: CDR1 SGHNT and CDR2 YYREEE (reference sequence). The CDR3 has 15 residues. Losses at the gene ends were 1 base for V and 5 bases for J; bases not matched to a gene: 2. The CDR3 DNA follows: TGTGCCAGCAGCTTGTCACTAGCGGGGACCGGGGAGCTGTTTTTT. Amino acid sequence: CASSLSLAGTGELFF.

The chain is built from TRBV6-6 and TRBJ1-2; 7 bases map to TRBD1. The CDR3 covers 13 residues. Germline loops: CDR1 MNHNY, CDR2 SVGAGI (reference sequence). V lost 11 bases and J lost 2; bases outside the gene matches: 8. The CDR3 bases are TGTGCCCTGGGGGGACAGACCAACTATGGCTACACCTTC. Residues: CALGGQTNYGYTF.

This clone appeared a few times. The CDR3 sequence is CASSLNGAGYEQYF. The CDR3 DNA follows: TGTGCCAGCAGTCTCAACGGTGCGGGCTACGAGCAGTACTTC. The V and J genes are TRBV27 and TRBJ2-7; tentative D call: TRBD2 (5 bases). Trimming pared 5 bases from V and 3 bases from J, leaving 14 bases between. Germline assignment: CDR1 MNHEY and CDR2 SMNVEV (reference sequence). The CDR3 totals 14 residues.

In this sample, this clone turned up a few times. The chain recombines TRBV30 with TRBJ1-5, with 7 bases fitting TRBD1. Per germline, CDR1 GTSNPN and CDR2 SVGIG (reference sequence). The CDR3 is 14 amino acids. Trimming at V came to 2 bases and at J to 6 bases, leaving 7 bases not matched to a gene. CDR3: CAWSSQGTAQPQHF. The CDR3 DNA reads TGTGCCTGGAGTTCACAGGGGACCGCTCAGCCCCAGCATTTT.

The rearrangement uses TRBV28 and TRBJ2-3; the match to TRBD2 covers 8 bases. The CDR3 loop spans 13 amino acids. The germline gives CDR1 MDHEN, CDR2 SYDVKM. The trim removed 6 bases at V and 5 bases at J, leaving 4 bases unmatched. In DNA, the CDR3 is TGTGCCAGCAGCACAGCGGGAGTAGATACGCAGTATTTT. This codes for CASSTAGVDTQYF.

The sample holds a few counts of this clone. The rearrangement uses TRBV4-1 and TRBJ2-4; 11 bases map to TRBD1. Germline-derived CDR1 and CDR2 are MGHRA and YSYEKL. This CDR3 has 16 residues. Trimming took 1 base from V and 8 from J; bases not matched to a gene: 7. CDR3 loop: CASSQGFGTGGYIQYF. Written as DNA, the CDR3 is TGCGCCAGCAGCCAAGGGTTTGGGACAGGGGGTTACATTCAGTACTTC.

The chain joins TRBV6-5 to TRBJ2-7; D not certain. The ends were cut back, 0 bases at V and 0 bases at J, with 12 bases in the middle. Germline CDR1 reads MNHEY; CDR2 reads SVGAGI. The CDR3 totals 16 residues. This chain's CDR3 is CASSYSRYFGSYEQYF. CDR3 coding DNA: TGTGCCAGCAGTTACTCGAGATATTTTGGCTCCTACGAGCAGTACTTC.

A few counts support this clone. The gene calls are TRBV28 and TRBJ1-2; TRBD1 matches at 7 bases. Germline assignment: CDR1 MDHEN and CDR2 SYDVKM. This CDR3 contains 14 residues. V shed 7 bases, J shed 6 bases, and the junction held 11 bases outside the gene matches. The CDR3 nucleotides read TGTGCCAGCACCCTGGACAGGCTAGTTGATGGCTACACCTTC. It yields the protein CASTLDRLVDGYTF.

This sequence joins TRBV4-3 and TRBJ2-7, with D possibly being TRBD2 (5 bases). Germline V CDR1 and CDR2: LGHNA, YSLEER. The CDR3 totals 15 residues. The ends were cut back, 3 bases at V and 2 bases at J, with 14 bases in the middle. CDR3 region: CASSHTTTKTYEQYF. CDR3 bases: TGCGCCAGCAGCCACACTACGACTAAAACCTACGAGCAGTACTTC.

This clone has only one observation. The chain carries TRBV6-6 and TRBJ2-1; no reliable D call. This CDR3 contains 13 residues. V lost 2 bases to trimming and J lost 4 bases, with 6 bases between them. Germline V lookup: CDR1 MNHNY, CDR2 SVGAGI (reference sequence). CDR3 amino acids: CASSYLGYNEQFF. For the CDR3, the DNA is TGTGCCAGCAGTTACCTAGGATACAATGAGCAGTTCTTC.

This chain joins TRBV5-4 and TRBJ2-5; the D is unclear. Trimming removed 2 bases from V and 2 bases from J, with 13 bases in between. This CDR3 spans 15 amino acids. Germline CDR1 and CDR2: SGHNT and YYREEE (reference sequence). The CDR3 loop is CASSFWAPEQETQYF. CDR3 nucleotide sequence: TGTGCCAGCAGCTTTTGGGCCCCAGAACAAGAGACCCAGTACTTC.

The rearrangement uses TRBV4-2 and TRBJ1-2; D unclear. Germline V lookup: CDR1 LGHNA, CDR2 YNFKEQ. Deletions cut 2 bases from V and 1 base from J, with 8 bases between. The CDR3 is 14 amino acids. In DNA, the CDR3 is TGTGCCAGCAGCCAATTGGGCGTTAACTATGGCTACACCTTC. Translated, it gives CASSQLGVNYGYTF.

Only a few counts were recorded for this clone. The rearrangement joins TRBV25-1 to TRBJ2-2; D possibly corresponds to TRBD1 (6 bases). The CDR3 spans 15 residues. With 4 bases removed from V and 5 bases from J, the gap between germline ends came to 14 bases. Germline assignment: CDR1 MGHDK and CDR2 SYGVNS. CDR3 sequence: CASSVGGQGTGELFF. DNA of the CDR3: TGTGCCAGCAGTGTGGGCGGCCAGGGGACCGGGGAGCTGTTTTTT. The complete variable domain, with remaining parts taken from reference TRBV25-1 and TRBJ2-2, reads EADIYQTPRYLVIGTGKKITLECSQTMGHDKMYWYQQDPGMELHLIHYSYGVNSTEKGDLSSESTVSRIRTEHFPLTLESARPSHTSQYLCASSVGGQGTGELFFGEGSRLTVL.

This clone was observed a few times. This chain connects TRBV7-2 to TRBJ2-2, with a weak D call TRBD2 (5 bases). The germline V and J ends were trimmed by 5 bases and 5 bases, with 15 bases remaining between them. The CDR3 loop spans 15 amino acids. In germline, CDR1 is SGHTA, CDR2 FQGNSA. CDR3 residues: CASSPERTSTGELFF. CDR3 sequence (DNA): TGTGCCAGCAGCCCAGAGAGGACTTCTACCGGGGAGCTGTTTTTT.

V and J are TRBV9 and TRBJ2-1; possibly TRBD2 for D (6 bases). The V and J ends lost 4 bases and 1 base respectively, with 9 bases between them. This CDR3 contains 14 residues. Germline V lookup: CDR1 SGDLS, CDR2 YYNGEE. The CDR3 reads CASSSRESYNEQFF. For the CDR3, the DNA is TGTGCCAGCAGCTCCCGGGAGTCCTACAATGAGCAGTTCTTC.

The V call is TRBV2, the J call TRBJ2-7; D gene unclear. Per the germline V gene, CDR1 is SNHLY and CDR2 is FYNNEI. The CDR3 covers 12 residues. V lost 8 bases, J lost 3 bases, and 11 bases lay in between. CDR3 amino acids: CASSGPNYEQYF. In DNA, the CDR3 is TGTGCCAGCTCTGGCCCAAACTACGAGCAGTACTTC. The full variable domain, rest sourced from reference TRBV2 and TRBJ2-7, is EPEVTQTPSHQVTQMGQEVILRCVPISNHLYFYWYRQILGQKVEFLVSFYNNEISEKSEIFDDQFSVERPDGSNFTLKIRSTKLEDSAMYFCASSGPNYEQYFGPGTRLTVT.

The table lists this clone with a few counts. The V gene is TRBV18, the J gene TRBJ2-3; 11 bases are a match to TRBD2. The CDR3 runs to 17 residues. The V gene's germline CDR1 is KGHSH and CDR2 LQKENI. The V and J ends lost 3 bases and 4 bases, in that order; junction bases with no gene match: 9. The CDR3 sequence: CASSPPGLAALADTQYF. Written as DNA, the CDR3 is TGTGCCAGCTCACCGCCGGGACTAGCGGCCCTGGCAGATACGCAGTATTTT.

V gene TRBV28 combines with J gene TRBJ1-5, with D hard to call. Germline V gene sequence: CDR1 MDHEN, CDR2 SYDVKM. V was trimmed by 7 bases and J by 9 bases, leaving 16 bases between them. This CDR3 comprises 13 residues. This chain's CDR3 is CASNIRGDGPQHF. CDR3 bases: TGTGCCAGCAATATACGGGGAGATGGGCCCCAGCATTTT.

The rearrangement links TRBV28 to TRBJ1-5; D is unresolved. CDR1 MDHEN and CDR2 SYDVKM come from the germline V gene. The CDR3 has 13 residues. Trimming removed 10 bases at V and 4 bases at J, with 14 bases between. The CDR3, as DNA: TGTGCCACCACAGTGGAAGTAAATCAGCCCCAGCATTTT. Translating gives CATTVEVNQPQHF.

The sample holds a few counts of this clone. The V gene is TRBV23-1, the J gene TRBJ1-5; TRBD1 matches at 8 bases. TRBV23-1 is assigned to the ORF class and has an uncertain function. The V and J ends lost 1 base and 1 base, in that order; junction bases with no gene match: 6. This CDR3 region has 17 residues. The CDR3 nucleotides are TGCGCCAGCAGTCAATGCGGACAGGGTCTAAGCAATCAGCCCCAGCATTTT. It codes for CASSQCGQGLSNQPQHF.

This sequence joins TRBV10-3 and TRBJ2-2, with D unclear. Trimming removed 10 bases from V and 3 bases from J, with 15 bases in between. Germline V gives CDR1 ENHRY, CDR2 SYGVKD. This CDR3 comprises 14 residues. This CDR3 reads CATRGVSDTGELFF. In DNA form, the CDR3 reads TGTGCCACTCGCGGAGTATCGGACACCGGGGAGCTGTTTTTT.